Below, 14 T cell receptor beta chains from the same sample are listed, as sequenced in a study of cytomegalovirus exposure and HLA in healthy donors. It was with 60 Vbeta and 13 Jbeta primers that the PCR ran. Libraries were prepared by immunoSEQ multiplex PCR; TCRdb keeps only in-frame clonotypes and omits some of them. The sample lists some 120,000 clones, about 74% occurring once. The specimen sequenced was PBMCs. The receptors come from a woman between 50 and 59 years old in good health and CMV-seropositive.

This chain connects TRBV19 to TRBJ1-2; the D gene is possibly TRBD1 (5 bases). CDR1 LNHDA and CDR2 SQIVND come from the germline V gene (reference sequence). This CDR3 is built from 16 residues. Deletions cut 9 bases from V and 3 bases from J, with 23 bases between. The CDR3 sequence is CASSLGTASFYYGYTF. For the CDR3, the DNA is TGTGCCAGCTCACTGGGGACTGCCTCCTTTTACTATGGCTACACCTTC.

This sequence joins TRBV6-5 and TRBJ2-2; 10 positions match TRBD1. J gave up 6 bases and V 6 bases, and 4 bases lay outside the gene matches. The CDR3 totals 14 residues. Germline V lookup: CDR1 MNHEY, CDR2 SVGAGI. The CDR3 DNA is TGTGCCAGCAGAAAGACAGGGGGCTCCGGGGAGCTGTTTTTT. Residues: CASRKTGGSGELFF.

This chain joins TRBV10-3 and TRBJ2-7; D is perhaps TRBD1 (5 bases). The CDR3 contains 15 residues. Germline V gene lookup returns CDR1 ENHRY and CDR2 SYGVKD. V dropped 4 bases and J dropped 3 bases, with 16 bases sitting between them. CDR3 coding DNA: TGTGCCATCAGTGGGGGCCCTACCTCTAACTACGAGCAGTACTTC. Protein: CAISGGPTSNYEQYF.

The chain is built from TRBV27 and TRBJ1-2; TRBD1 matches 10 bases. V lost 10 bases and J lost 4; bases outside the gene matches: 3. CDR3 length: 12 amino acids. Per the germline V gene, CDR1 is MNHEY and CDR2 is SMNVEV (reference sequence). The CDR3 DNA is TGTGCCACCGGACAGGGGGTCTATGGCTACACCTTC. It is translated as CATGQGVYGYTF.

In DNA, the CDR3 is TGTGCCAGCAGCCCATTACAGGGCAGCAACTATGGCTACACCTTC. Translation gives CASSPLQGSNYGYTF. This rearrangement joins TRBV11-3 to TRBJ1-2, with TRBD1 as a possible D gene (6 bases). Trimming stripped 5 bases from V and 2 bases from J, with 15 bases between. Looked up from germline, CDR1 is SGHNT and CDR2 is YENEEA. The CDR3 extends over 15 amino acids.

The chain combines TRBV15 with TRBJ2-5; D is unresolved. Trimming pared 0 bases from V and 1 base from J, leaving 9 bases between. Per germline, CDR1 LNHNV and CDR2 YYDKDF (reference sequence). The length of the CDR3 is 15 residues. CDR3 region: CATSREGRIQETQYF. The DNA of the CDR3 is TGTGCCACCAGCAGAGAGGGCAGGATCCAAGAGACCCAGTACTTC.

The rearrangement joins TRBV7-6 to TRBJ2-5; D unclear. This CDR3 has 13 amino acids. CDR1 SGHVS and CDR2 FNYEAQ come from the germline V gene. V was shortened by 1 base and J by 5 bases, with 8 bases between the two germline ends. For the CDR3, the DNA is TGTGCCAGCAGCTTAGAGAGTTATGAGACCCAGTACTTC. Translating it yields CASSLESYETQYF.

This clone was counted between two and nine times. The V call is TRBV5-5, the J call TRBJ1-4; D unresolved. The germline V and J ends were trimmed by 3 bases and 0 bases, with 12 bases remaining between them. This CDR3 spans 16 amino acids. In germline, CDR1 is SGHKS, CDR2 YYEKEE (reference sequence). CDR3 bases: TGTGCCAGCAGCTCGCCCACACTAACAACTAATGAAAAACTGTTTTTT. Residues: CASSSPTLTTNEKLFF.

This clone was detected only a few times. J is TRBJ2-5 and V is TRBV4-2; 8 bases are shared with TRBD2. CDR1 is LGHNA, CDR2 YNFKEQ, per germline. The V segment lost 1 base and the J segment 5 bases; nucleotides outside the gene matches: 9. The CDR3 loop spans 16 amino acids. CDR3 region: CASSQGEGGGRETQYF. The CDR3 nucleotides read TGTGCCAGCAGCCAAGGGGAGGGCGGGGGGAGGGAGACCCAGTACTTC.

The rearrangement links TRBV14 to TRBJ2-5; the D gene is possibly TRBD2 (6 bases). CDR1 is SGHDN, CDR2 FVKESK, per germline. The CDR3 contains 14 residues. The V end was cut by 1 base, the J end by 7 bases, with 13 bases between. CDR3 DNA: TGTGCCAGCAGCCAAGTTGGGCCCGGGGGGACCCAGTACTTC. Translation: CASSQVGPGGTQYF.

The rearrangement links TRBV5-4 to TRBJ2-5; the D is unclear. The V end was cut by 1 base, the J end by 3 bases, with 7 bases between. The CDR3 loop spans 13 amino acids. Germline V gene data show CDR1 as SGHNT and CDR2 as YYREEE (reference sequence). CDR3 loop: CASSLYAEETQYF. In DNA, the CDR3 is TGTGCCAGCAGCTTGTACGCAGAAGAGACCCAGTACTTC.

The chain is built from TRBV18 and TRBJ1-2; D gene unclear. Germline V gene data show CDR1 as KGHSH and CDR2 as LQKENI. CDR3 length: 15 amino acids. Deletions cut 4 bases from V and 4 bases from J, with 16 bases between. Here the CDR3 reads CASSRALDDAYGYTF. The CDR3 bases are TGTGCCAGCTCACGGGCTCTTGACGACGCCTATGGCTACACCTTC.

The chain has TRBV6-5 and TRBJ1-1, with 9 positions matching TRBD1. The CDR3 is made up of 15 amino acids. Per the germline V gene, CDR1 is MNHEY and CDR2 is SVGAGI. The V gene end was trimmed by 5 bases and the J gene end by 3 bases; junction bases not matched to a gene: 7. The CDR3 reads CASSQGQGDDTEAFF. DNA of the CDR3: TGTGCCAGCAGTCAGGGACAGGGCGATGACACTGAAGCTTTCTTT.

The chain carries TRBV6-1 and TRBJ1-3; D is ambiguous. The J call is in doubt because the DNA end fits TRBJ2-2 better. The CDR3 extends over 13 amino acids. Germline V gene data show CDR1 as MNHNS and CDR2 as SASEGT. CDR3 in DNA: TGTGCCAGCAGCTTATTGGGCTCCGGGGAGCTGTTTTTT. Translation: CASSLLGSGELFF.